The 18 T cell receptor beta chains reported below all come from one sample, sequenced in a study of cytomegalovirus exposure and HLA in healthy donors. The PCR employed 60 Vbeta primers together with 13 Jbeta primers. Profiled with immunoSEQ multiplex PCR; TCRdb holds only in-frame clones, not every one. The sample holds about 140,000 clones, roughly 80% seen once. What was sequenced was PBMCs. All receptors come from a female donor in good health and CMV-seronegative.

The chain recombines TRBV11-3 with TRBJ2-7; tentatively, D is TRBD2 (7 bases). Germline lookup yields CDR1 SGHNT and CDR2 YENEEA. The length of the CDR3 is 14 residues. Trimming cost V 3 bases and J 7 bases, with 16 bases left between them. CDR3 loop: CASSLGGARPEQYF. Written as DNA, the CDR3 is TGTGCCAGCAGCTTGGGGGGGGCACGGCCTGAGCAGTACTTC.

The chain uses TRBV4-1 and TRBJ1-4, with TRBD1 identical over 7 bases. With 0 bases clipped from V and 13 bases from J, the junction kept 5 bases outside the gene matches. CDR1 is MGHRA, CDR2 YSYEKL, per germline. The CDR3 has 13 residues. CDR3 region: CASSQEVAGGLFF. The CDR3 DNA reads as TGCGCCAGCAGCCAAGAGGTCGCAGGGGGACTGTTTTTT.

A word on this clone: Different DNA sequences within this sample yield the same CDR3. The chain carries TRBV6-1 and TRBJ1-1; D is possibly TRBD1 (5 bases). Between the trimmed V and J ends, which lost 4 bases and 4 bases, there was a span of 13 bases. Germline lookup yields CDR1 MNHNS and CDR2 SASEGT. The CDR3 spans 14 residues. DNA for the CDR3: TGTGCCAGCAGTGTCGGGCAGGGAGGCACTGAAGCTTTCTTT. Its protein product is CASSVGQGGTEAFF.

This sequence joins TRBV10-3 and TRBJ2-7, with TRBD1 identical over 10 bases. V gave up 6 bases and J gave up 2 bases; unmatched junction bases: 13. In germline, CDR1 is ENHRY, CDR2 SYGVKD. This CDR3 has 17 residues. The CDR3 spells CAIRANMGGQGTYEQYF. The CDR3 DNA reads TGTGCCATCAGGGCGAATATGGGGGGACAGGGGACCTACGAGCAGTACTTC.

For this clone: At the DNA level, this CDR3 is encoded by other sequences in the same sample as well. The chain combines TRBV9 with TRBJ1-1; D is ambiguous. Germline-derived CDR1 and CDR2 are SGDLS and YYNGEE. V was cut by 3 bases and J by 2 bases, with 5 bases left in between. The CDR3 has 12 amino acids. As DNA, the CDR3 is TGTGCCAGCAGCGCGGGAAACACTGAAGCTTTCTTT. The encoded protein is CASSAGNTEAFF.

J is TRBJ2-5 and V is TRBV11-2, with D tentatively TRBD1 (5 bases). The CDR3 sequence is 15 residues long. V lost 0 bases and J lost 5, with 13 bases in between. Germline CDR1 SGHAT, CDR2 FQNNGV. The CDR3 sequence: CASSLDSWGRETQYF. The DNA of the CDR3 is TGTGCCAGCAGCTTAGATTCTTGGGGCCGGGAGACCCAGTACTTC.

This clone showed up just a few times. The V gene is TRBV7-6, the J gene TRBJ1-4; 8 bases agree with TRBD1. The CDR3 loop spans 17 amino acids. J was trimmed by 7 bases and V by 0 bases; bases with no gene match: 10. Germline-derived CDR1 and CDR2 are SGHVS and FNYEAQ. CDR3: CASSLAPFQGAGEKLFF. As DNA, the CDR3 is TGTGCCAGCAGCTTAGCCCCATTCCAGGGGGCAGGTGAAAAACTGTTTTTT.

V and J are TRBV7-2 and TRBJ2-1; TRBD1 agrees at 10 bases. CDR1 is SGHTA, CDR2 FQGNSA, per germline. V was clipped by 5 bases and J by 8 bases; unmatched bases: 9. The CDR3 totals 15 residues. The DNA of the CDR3 is TGTGCCAGCAGCACCCAGGGACAGGGGATCGATGAGCAGTTCTTC. This translates into CASSTQGQGIDEQFF.

CDR3 region: CASSTNQGSEAFF. Written as DNA, the CDR3 is TGTGCCAGCAGTACCAATCAGGGATCTGAAGCTTTCTTT. The gene calls are TRBV2 and TRBJ1-1; a weak D match, TRBD1 (5 bases). Germline CDR1 and CDR2: SNHLY and FYNNEI. Trimming pared 5 bases from V and 6 bases from J, leaving 13 bases between. There are 13 residues in the CDR3. The full variable domain, with the rest looked up from reference TRBV2 and TRBJ1-1, is EPEVTQTPSHQVTQMGQEVILRCVPISNHLYFYWYRQILGQKVEFLVSFYNNEISEKSEIFDDQFSVERPDGSNFTLKIRSTKLEDSAMYFCASSTNQGSEAFFGQGTRLTVV.

This chain links TRBV4-1 with TRBJ2-2; perhaps TRBD1 as D (6 bases). Per germline, CDR1 MGHRA and CDR2 YSYEKL. Trimming took 2 bases from V and 5 from J, leaving 12 bases between them. The CDR3 spans 15 residues. The CDR3 loop reads CASSQTGYRTGELFF. The CDR3 nucleotides are TGCGCCAGCAGCCAAACAGGGTATCGAACCGGGGAGCTGTTTTTT.

This chain joins TRBV7-3 and TRBJ2-2; tentative D call: TRBD1 (6 bases). The CDR3 totals 18 residues. The germline gives CDR1 SGHTA, CDR2 FQGTGA. V lost 2 bases and J 0 bases, leaving 16 bases between the germline ends. CDR3 sequence: CASSLVGWGRPNTGELFF. The CDR3 DNA follows: TGTGCCAGCAGCTTAGTGGGCTGGGGGCGACCGAACACCGGGGAGCTGTTTTTT.

The rearrangement joins TRBV5-1 to TRBJ2-1, with 8 bases matching TRBD1. Unmatched junction bases numbered 6, after V lost 0 bases and J lost 10 bases. The CDR3 loop spans 14 amino acids. Looked up from germline, CDR1 is SGHRS and CDR2 is YFSETQ. As DNA, the CDR3 is TGCGCCAGCAGCTTGGCAACCACAGGGGGGGAGCAGTTCTTC. This gives the protein CASSLATTGGEQFF.

The chain carries TRBV5-6 and TRBJ1-6; 8 bases map to TRBD1. V dropped 4 bases and J dropped 6; count of bases not matched to a gene: 9. CDR3 length equals 16 residues. Germline CDR1 is SGHDT and CDR2 is YYEEEE. In DNA, the CDR3 is TGTGCCAGCAGCCGCCTTGTAGGACAGGGTAATTCACCCCTCCACTTT. Translated, it gives CASSRLVGQGNSPLHF.

V gene TRBV5-1 combines with J gene TRBJ2-7; 10 bases are shared with TRBD2. CDR1 is SGHRS, CDR2 YFSETQ, per germline. Losses at the gene ends were 3 bases for V and 3 bases for J; bases not matched to a gene: 3. This CDR3 has 14 amino acids. Here the CDR3 DNA reads TGCGCCAGCAGCTCCAGCGGGAGGGGCTACGAGCAGTACTTC. It yields the protein CASSSSGRGYEQYF.

The chain has TRBV19 and TRBJ1-6; possible D gene TRBD1, 5 bases. Germline assignment: CDR1 LNHDA and CDR2 SQIVND (reference sequence). This CDR3 comprises 16 residues. V dropped 9 bases and J dropped 0 bases, with 15 bases sitting between them. CDR3 sequence: CASRFQQDSYNSPLHF. CDR3 in DNA: TGTGCCAGCCGTTTCCAACAGGACTCCTATAATTCACCCCTCCACTTT.

This chain connects TRBV11-3 to TRBJ2-3, with 7 bases fitting TRBD1. The ends lost 4 bases at V and 3 bases at J; junction bases unmatched: 4. This CDR3 spans 14 amino acids. Germline-derived CDR1 and CDR2 are SGHNT and YENEEA. The CDR3 bases are TGTGCCAGCAGCTATAACAGGGGAACAGATACGCAGTATTTT. Translated, it gives CASSYNRGTDTQYF.

The chain has TRBV10-3 and TRBJ2-2, with D tentatively TRBD2 (5 bases). V was trimmed by 4 bases and J by 4 bases, leaving 13 bases between them. Germline CDR1 and CDR2: ENHRY and SYGVKD. The CDR3 is made up of 15 amino acids. The CDR3 bases are TGTGCCATCAGTGTAGGAGGTGACGGCACCGGGGAGCTGTTTTTT. It codes for CAISVGGDGTGELFF.

The chain couples TRBV27 to TRBJ2-5, with D perhaps TRBD1 (5 bases). Germline assignment: CDR1 MNHEY and CDR2 SMNVEV (reference sequence). This CDR3 is 14 amino acids long. V shed 0 bases and J shed 3 bases, with 8 bases lying between them. The CDR3 loop reads CASSLSRAEETQYF. The CDR3 nucleotides are TGTGCCAGCAGTTTATCCAGGGCAGAAGAGACCCAGTACTTC.